The source of this TCR beta chain is a study of blood T cells in healthy people across ages. In its sample, this clonotype was seen a few times. Germline CDR1 is SEHNR and CDR2 is FQNEAQ (reference sequence). The CDR3 has 15 residues. The V end was cut by 9 bases, the J end by 4 bases, with 18 bases between. Primed by a sample-barcoded 5' primer and a J-beta primer mix, a second PCR proceeded for 7 to 11 cycles. MiXCR, run by TCRdb on the 5' RACE reads, gives a single entry per CDR3 protein. The sample holds some 1,500,000 distinct CDR3 sequences, around 40% seen once. Sequences were obtained from blood. The rearrangement joins TRBV7-9 to TRBJ2-2; a possible D gene is TRBD2 (5 bases). The TCR comes from a woman between 18 and 29 years old in good health. CDR3 sequence: CASIKFGVSTGELFF. The CDR3 nucleotides are TGTGCCAGTATCAAATTCGGGGTCTCCACCGGGGAGCTGTTTTTT.